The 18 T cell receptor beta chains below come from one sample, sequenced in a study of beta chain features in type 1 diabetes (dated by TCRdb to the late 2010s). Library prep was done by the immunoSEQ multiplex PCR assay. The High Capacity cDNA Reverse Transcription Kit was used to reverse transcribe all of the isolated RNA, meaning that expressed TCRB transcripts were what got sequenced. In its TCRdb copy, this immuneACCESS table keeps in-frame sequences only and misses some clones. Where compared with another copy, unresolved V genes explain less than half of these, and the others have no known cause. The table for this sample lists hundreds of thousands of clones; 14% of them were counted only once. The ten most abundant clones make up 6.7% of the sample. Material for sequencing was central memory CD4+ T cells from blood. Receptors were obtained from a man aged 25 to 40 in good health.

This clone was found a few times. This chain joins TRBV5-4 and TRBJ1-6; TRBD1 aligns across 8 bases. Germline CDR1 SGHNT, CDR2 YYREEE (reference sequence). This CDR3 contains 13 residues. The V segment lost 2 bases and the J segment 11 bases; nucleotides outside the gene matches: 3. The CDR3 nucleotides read TGTGCCAGCAGCTTCGACAGGGGAACACCCCTCCACTTT. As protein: CASSFDRGTPLHF.

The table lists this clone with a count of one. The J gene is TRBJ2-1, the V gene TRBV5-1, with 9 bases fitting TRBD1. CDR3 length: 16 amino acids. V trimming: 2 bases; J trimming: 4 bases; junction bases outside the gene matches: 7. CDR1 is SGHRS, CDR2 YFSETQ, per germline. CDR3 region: CASSLTETGGYNEQFF. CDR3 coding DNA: TGCGCCAGCAGCTTAACTGAGACAGGGGGGTACAATGAGCAGTTCTTC.

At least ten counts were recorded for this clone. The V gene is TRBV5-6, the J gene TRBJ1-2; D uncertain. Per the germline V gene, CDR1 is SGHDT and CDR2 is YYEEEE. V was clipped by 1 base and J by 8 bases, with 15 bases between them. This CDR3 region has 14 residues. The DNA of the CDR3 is TGTGCCAGCAGCTTGTCGCTGGGCTCGGGAGGCTACACCTTC. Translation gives CASSLSLGSGGYTF. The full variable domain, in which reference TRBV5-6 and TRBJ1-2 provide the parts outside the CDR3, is DAGVTQSPTHLIKTRGQQVTLRCSPKSGHDTVSWYQQALGQGPQFIFQYYEEEERQRGNFPDRFSGHQFPNYSSELNVNALLLGDSALYLCASSLSLGSGGYTFGSGTRLTVV.

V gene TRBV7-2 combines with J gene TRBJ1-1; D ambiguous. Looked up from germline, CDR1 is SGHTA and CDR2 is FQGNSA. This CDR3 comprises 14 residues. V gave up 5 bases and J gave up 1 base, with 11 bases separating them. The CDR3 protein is CASSVNSGNTEAFF. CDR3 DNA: TGTGCCAGCAGCGTTAATTCGGGGAACACTGAAGCTTTCTTT.

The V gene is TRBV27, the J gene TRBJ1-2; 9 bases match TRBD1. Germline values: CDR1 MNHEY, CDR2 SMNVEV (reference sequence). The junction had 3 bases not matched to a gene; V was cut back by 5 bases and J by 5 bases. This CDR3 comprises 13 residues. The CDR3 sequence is CASSTGTGYGYTF. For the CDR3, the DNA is TGTGCCAGCAGTACCGGGACAGGGTATGGCTACACCTTC.

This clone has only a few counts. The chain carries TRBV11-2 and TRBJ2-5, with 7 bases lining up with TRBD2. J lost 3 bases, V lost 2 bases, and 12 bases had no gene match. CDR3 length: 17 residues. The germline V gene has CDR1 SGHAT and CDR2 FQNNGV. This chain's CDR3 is CASSLPGGSPREETQYF. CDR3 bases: TGTGCCAGCAGCTTACCCGGGGGGTCTCCCCGCGAAGAGACCCAGTACTTC.

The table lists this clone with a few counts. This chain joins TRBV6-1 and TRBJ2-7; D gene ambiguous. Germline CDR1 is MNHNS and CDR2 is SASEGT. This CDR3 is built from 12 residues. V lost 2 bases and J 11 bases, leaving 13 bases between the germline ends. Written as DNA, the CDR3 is TGTGCCAGCAGTGAAAGGACCCAAGGGAAGTACGTC. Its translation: CASSERTQGKYV.

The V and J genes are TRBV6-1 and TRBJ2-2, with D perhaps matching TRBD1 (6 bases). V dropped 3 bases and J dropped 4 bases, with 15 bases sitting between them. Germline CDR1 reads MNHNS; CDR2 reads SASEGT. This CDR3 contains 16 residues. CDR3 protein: CASSDAGTTPTGELFF. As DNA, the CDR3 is TGTGCCAGCAGTGACGCCGGGACAACACCCACCGGGGAGCTGTTTTTT.

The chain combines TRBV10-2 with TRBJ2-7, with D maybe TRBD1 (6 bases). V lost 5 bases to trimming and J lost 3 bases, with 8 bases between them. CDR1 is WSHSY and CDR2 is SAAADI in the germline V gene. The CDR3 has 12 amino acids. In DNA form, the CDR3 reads TGCGCCAGCAGTATAGGGGGCTACGAGCAGTACTTC. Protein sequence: CASSIGGYEQYF.

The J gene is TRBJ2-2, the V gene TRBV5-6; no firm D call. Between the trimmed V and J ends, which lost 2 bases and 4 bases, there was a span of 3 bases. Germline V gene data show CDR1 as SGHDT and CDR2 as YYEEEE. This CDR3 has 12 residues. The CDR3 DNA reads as TGTGCCAGCAGCTTACCCACCGGGGAGCTGTTTTTT. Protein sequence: CASSLPTGELFF.

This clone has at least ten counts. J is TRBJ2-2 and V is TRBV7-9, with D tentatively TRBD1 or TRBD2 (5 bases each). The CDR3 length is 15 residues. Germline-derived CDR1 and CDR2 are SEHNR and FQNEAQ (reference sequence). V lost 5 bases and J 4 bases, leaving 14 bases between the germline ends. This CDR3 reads CASSLMAGSTGELFF. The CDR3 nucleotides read TGTGCCAGCAGCCTGATGGCAGGGAGCACCGGGGAGCTGTTTTTT.

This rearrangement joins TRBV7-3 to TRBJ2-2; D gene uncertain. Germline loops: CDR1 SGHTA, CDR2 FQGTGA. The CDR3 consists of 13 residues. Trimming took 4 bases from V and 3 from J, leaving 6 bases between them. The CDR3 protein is CASSSRYTGELFF. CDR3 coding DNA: TGTGCCAGCAGCTCCCGGTACACCGGGGAGCTGTTTTTT.

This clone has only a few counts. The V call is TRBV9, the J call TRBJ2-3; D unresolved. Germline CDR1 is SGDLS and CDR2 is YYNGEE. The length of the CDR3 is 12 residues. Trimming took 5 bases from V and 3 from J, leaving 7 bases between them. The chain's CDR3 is CASSHTTDTQYF. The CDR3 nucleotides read TGTGCCAGCAGTCATACTACAGATACGCAGTATTTT.

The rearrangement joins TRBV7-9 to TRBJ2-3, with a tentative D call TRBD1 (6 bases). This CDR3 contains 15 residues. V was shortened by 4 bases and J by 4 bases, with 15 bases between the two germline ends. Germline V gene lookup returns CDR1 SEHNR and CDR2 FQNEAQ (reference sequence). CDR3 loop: CASSSQTGFPDTQYF. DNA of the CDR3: TGTGCCAGCAGCTCACAGACAGGTTTCCCAGATACGCAGTATTTT.

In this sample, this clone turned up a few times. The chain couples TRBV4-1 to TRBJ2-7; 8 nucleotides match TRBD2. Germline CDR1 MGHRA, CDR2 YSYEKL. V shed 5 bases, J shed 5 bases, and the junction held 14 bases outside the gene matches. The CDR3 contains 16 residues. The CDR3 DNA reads TGCGCCAGCAGCATACGCGGGAGGCAGGGTGGGGACGAGCAGTACTTC. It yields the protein CASSIRGRQGGDEQYF.

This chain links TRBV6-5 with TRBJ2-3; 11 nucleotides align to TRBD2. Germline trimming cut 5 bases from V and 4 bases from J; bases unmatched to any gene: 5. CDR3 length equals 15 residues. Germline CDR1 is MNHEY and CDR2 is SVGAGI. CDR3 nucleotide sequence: TGTGCCAGCAGTATTAGCGGGAGGGGGGCAGATACGCAGTATTTT. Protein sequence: CASSISGRGADTQYF.

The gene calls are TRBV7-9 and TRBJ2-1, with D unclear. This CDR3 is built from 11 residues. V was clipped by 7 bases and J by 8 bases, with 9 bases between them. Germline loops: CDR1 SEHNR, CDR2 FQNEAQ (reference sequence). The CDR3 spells CASTRSDEQFF. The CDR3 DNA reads TGTGCCAGCACCAGATCCGATGAGCAGTTCTTC.

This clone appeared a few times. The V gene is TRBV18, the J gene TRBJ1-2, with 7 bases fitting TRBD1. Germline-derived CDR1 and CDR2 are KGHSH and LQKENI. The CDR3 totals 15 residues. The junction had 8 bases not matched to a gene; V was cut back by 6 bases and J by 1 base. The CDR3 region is CASSPDRPSNYGYTF. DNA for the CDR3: TGTGCCAGCTCCCCGGACAGGCCCAGTAACTATGGCTACACCTTC.